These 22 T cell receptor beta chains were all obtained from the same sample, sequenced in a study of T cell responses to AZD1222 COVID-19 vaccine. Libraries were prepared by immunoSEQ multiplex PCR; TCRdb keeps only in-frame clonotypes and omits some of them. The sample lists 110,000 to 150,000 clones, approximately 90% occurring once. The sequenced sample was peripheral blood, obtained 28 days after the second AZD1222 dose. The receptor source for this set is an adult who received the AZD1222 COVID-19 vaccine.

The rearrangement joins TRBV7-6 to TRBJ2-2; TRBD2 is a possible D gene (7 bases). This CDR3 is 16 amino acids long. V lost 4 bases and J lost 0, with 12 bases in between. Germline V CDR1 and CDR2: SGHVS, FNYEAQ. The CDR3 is CASSYRGGANTGELFF. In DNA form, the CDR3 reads TGTGCCAGCAGCTATAGAGGGGGGGCGAACACCGGGGAGCTGTTTTTT.

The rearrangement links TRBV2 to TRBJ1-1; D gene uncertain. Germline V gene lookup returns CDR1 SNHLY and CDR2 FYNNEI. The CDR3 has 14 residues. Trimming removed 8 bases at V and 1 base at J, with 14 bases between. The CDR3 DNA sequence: TGTGCCAGCGCGCCTACTCCTAGGAACACTGAAGCTTTCTTT. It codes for CASAPTPRNTEAFF. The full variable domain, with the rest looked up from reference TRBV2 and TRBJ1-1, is EPEVTQTPSHQVTQMGQEVILRCVPISNHLYFYWYRQILGQKVEFLVSFYNNEISEKSEIFDDQFSVERPDGSNFTLKIRSTKLEDSAMYFCASAPTPRNTEAFFGQGTRLTVV.

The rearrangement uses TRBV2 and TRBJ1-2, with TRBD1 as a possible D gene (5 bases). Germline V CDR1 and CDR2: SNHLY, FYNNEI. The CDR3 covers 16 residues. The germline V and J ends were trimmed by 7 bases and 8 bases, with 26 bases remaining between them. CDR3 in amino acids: CASTLGLRGTVGGYTF. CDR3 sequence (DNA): TGTGCCAGCACCCTTGGCCTACGGGGGACGGTCGGGGGCTACACCTTC.

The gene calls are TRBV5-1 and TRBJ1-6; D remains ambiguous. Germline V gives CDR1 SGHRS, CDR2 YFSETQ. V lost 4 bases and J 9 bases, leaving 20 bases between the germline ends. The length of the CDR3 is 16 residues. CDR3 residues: CASSVDGPAGGSPLHF. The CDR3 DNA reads TGCGCCAGCAGCGTGGATGGGCCAGCGGGTGGTTCACCCCTCCACTTT.

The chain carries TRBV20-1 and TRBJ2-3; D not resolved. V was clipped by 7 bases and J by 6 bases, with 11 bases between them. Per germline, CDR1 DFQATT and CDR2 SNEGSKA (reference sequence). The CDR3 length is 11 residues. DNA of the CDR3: TGCAGTGTTCACGATGGGGATACGCAGTATTTT. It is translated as CSVHDGDTQYF.

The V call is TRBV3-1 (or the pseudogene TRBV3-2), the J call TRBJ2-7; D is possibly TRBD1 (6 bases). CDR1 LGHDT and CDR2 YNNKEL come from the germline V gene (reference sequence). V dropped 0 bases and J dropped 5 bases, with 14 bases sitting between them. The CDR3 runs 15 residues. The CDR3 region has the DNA TGTGCCAGCAGCCAAGATCGTACAGGGTGGGACGAGCAGTACTTC. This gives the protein CASSQDRTGWDEQYF.

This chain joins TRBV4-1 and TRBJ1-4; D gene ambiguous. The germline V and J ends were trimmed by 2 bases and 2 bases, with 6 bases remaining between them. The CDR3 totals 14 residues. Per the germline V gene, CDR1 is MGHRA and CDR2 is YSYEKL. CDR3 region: CASSQQQTNEKLFF. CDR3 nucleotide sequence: TGCGCCAGCAGCCAACAACAGACTAATGAAAAACTGTTTTTT.

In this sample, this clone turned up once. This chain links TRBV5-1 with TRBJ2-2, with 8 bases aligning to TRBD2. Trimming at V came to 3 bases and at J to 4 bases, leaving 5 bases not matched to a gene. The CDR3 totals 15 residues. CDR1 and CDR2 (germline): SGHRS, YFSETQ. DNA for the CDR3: TGCGCCAGCAGCTCCGGGACTAGTAGCACCGGGGAGCTGTTTTTT. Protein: CASSSGTSSTGELFF. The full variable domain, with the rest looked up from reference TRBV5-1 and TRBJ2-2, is KAGVTQTPRYLIKTRGQQVTLSCSPISGHRSVSWYQQTPGQGLQFLFEYFSETQRNKGNFPGRFSGRQFSNSRSEMNVSTLELGDSALYLCASSSGTSSTGELFFGEGSRLTVL.

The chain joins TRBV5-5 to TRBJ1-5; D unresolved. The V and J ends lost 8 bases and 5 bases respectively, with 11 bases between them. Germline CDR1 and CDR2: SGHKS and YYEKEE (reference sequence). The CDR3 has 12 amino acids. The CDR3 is CASGAEDQPQHF. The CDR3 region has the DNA TGTGCCAGTGGTGCAGAGGATCAGCCCCAGCATTTT.

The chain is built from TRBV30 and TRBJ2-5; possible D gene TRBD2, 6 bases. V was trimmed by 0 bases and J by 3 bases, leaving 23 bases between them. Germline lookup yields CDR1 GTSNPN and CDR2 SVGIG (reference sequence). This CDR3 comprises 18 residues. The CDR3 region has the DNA TGTGCCTGGAGTGTTCGTGGGCTCGTAGCGGTCTCGAAAGAGACCCAGTACTTC. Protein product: CAWSVRGLVAVSKETQYF.

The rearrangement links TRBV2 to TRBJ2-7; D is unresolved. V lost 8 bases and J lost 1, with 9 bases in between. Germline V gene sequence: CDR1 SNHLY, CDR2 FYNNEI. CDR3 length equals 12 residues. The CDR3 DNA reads TGTGCCAGCGGAACGATGTCCTACGAGCAGTACTTC. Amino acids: CASGTMSYEQYF.

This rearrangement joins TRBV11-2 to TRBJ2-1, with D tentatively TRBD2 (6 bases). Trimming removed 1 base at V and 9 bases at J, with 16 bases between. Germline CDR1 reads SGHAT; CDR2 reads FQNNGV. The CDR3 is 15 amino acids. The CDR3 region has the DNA TGTGCCAGCAGCTTAGTCCCGAGGGGACTGGGTGAGCAGTTCTTC. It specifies CASSLVPRGLGEQFF.

The CDR3 loop reads CASSQQGGNTIYF. In DNA form, the CDR3 reads TGCGCCAGCAGCCAGCAGGGTGGAAACACCATATATTTT. This sequence joins TRBV4-3 and TRBJ1-3; possible D gene TRBD1, 5 bases. The CDR3 covers 13 residues. Deletions cut 3 bases from V and 3 bases from J, with 6 bases between. The V gene's germline CDR1 is LGHNA and CDR2 YSLEER.

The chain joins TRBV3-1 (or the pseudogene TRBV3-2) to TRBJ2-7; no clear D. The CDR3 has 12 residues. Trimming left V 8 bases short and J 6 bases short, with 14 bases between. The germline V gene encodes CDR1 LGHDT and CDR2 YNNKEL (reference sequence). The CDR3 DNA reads TGTGCCAGCTCCCTCCCTATGAGCGAGCAGTACTTC. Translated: CASSLPMSEQYF.

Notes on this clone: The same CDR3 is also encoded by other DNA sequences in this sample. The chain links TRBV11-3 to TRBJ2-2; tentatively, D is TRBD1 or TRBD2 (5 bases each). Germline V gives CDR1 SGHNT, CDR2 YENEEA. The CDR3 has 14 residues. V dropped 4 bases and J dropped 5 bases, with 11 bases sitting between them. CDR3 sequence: CASSSGTRTGELFF. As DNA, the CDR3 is TGTGCCAGCAGCTCAGGGACCAGAACCGGGGAGCTGTTTTTT.

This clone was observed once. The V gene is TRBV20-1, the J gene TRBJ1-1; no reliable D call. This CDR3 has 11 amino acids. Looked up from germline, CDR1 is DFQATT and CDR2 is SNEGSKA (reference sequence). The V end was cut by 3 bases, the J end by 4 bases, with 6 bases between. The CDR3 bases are TGCAGTGCTAGTCCGACCACTGAAGCTTTCTTT. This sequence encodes CSASPTTEAFF.

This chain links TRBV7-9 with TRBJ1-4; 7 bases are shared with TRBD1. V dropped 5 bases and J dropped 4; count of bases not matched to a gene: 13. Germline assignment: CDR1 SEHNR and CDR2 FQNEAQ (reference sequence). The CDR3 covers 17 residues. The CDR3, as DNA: TGTGCCAGCAGCCGCAAGGGTCCGGACAGGAATAATGAAAAACTGTTTTTT. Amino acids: CASSRKGPDRNNEKLFF.

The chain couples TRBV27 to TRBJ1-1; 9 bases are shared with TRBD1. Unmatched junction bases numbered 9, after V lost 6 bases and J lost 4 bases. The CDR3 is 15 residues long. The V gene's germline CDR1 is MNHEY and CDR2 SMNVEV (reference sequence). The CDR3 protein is CASRRSGQGGTEAFF. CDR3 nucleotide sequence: TGTGCCAGCAGACGCTCGGGACAGGGCGGCACTGAAGCTTTCTTT.

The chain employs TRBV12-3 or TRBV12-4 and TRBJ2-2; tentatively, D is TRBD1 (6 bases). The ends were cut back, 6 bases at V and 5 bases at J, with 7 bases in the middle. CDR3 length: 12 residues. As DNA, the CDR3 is TGTGCCAGCAGCCAGGGGACCGGGGAGCTGTTTTTT. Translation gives CASSQGTGELFF.

The CDR3 bases are TGTGCCAGCAGTTCCGGGACTCAACGTACCAGAGATACGCAGTATTTT. Its translation is CASSSGTQRTRDTQYF. The chain has TRBV5-4 and TRBJ2-3, with D tentatively TRBD2 (6 bases). The germline gives CDR1 SGHNT, CDR2 YYREEE (reference sequence). V was trimmed by 5 bases and J by 5 bases, leaving 21 bases between them. The CDR3 sequence is 16 residues long.

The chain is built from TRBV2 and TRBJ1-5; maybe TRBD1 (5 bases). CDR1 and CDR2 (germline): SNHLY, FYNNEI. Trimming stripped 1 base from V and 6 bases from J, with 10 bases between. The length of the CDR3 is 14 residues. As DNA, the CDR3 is TGTGCCAGCAGTGAAGGGGGCGCGGGTCAGCCCCAGCATTTT. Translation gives CASSEGGAGQPQHF.

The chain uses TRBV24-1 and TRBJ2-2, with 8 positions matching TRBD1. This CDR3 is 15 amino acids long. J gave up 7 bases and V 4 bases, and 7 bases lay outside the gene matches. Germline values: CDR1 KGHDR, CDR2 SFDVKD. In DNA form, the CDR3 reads TGTGCCACCAGTGAAGGACAGGGAATGAACGGGGAGCTGTTTTTT. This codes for CATSEGQGMNGELFF.